This TCR beta chain was retrieved from a study of cytomegalovirus exposure and HLA in healthy donors. CDR3 length equals 17 residues. CDR1 and CDR2 (germline): LGHNA, YSLEER. V lost 2 bases and J lost 3; bases outside the gene matches: 6. Separate from the roughly 720-subject first cohort, the approximately 120-subject validation cohort was the one that the donors belonged to. The table came from immunoSEQ multiplex PCR; TCRdb's copy has only in-frame clones and leaves some out. The sample lists 250,000 to 300,000 clones; 90% were seen once. The source of this sequence is a woman aged 18 to 35 in good health and CMV-seronegative. Sequenced input: PBMCs. V gene TRBV4-3 combines with J gene TRBJ2-1, with 11 positions matching TRBD2. The CDR3 spells CASSQITGTSGYNEQFF. The CDR3, as DNA: TGCGCCAGCAGCCAAATTACCGGGACTAGCGGCTACAATGAGCAGTTCTTC.